This T cell receptor (beta chain) originates from a study of blood T cell repertoires in COVID-19. On the study more broadly: Sources were T cells, B-cell-depleted T cells, or PBMCs; the material itself was cDNA or gDNA.

Profiling relied on immunoSEQ multiplex PCR, and the TCRdb table lists in-frame clones only, not all of them. The table has roughly 120,000 clones, about nine tenths seen once; the top ten hold less than 9.5%. V lost 8 bases, J lost 5 bases, and 6 bases stayed unmatched. The CDR3 loop spans 14 amino acids. From germline, CDR1 is MDHEN and CDR2 SYDVKM. This clonotype was sampled from a human donor in a cohort sampled during active COVID-19. The rearrangement links TRBV28 to TRBJ2-5, with 12 bases identical to TRBD2. The sequencing input was peripheral blood. CDR3 coding DNA: TGTGCCAGCTCCGGGACTAGCGGGCGGGAGACCCAGTACTTC. Translation gives CASSGTSGRETQYF.